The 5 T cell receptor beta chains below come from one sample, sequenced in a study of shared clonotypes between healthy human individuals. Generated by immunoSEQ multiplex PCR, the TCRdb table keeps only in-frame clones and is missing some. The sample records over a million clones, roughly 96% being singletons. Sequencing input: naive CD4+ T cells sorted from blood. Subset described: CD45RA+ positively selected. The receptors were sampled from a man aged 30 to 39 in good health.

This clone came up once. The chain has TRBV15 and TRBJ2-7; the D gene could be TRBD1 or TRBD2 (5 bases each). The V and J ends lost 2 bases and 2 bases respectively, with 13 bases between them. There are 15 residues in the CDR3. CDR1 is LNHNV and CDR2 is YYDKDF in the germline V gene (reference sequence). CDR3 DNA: TGTGCCACCAGCAGAAATCGGGGCAACGCCTACGAGCAGTACTTC. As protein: CATSRNRGNAYEQYF. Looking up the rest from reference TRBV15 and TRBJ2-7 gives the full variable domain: DAMVIQNPRYQVTQFGKPVTLSCSQTLNHNVMYWYQQKSSQAPKLLFHYYDKDFNNEADTPDNFQSRRPNTSFCFLDIRSPGLGDTAMYLCATSRNRGNAYEQYFGPGTRLTVT.

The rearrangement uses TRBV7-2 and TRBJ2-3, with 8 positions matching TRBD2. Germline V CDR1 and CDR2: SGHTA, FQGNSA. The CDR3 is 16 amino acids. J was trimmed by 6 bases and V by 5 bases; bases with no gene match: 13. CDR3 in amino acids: CASSPMVGRGADTQYF. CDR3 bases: TGTGCCAGCAGCCCAATGGTGGGGCGGGGGGCTGATACGCAGTATTTT.

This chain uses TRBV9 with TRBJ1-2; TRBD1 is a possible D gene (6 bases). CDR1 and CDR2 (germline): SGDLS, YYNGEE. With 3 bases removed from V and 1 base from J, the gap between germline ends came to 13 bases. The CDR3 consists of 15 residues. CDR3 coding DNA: TGTGCCAGCAGCGCCCCAGGACAGCTTAACTATGGCTACACCTTC. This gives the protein CASSAPGQLNYGYTF.

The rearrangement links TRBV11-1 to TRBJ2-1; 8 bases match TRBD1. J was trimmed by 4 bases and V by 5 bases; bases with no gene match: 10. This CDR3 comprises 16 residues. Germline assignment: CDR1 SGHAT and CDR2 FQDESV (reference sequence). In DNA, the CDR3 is TGTGCCAGCAGCGGAGGGACAGGCGGTGGGTACAATGAGCAGTTCTTC. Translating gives CASSGGTGGGYNEQFF.

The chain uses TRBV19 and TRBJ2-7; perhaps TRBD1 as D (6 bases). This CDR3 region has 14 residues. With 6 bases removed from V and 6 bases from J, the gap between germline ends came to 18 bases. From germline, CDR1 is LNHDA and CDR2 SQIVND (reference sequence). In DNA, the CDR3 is TGTGCCAGTAGAACGGGACACCCCTGGGGCGAGCAGTACTTC. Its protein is CASRTGHPWGEQYF.